A selection of T cell receptor beta chains follows, all from one sample in a study of control samples from healthy donors and cancer patients. Assay: immunoSEQ multiplex PCR; the TCRdb copy retains only in-frame clones and omits some. The table lists 160,000 or so clones, around 95% of them singletons. Sequencing was done on a sample of blood. Source of these receptors: a woman between 35 and 50 years old in good health. The CDR3 runs from the conserved cysteine through the conserved F or W. Each record gives: CDR3 protein, J gene, V gene.

CASSVTDRATNYGYTF	TRBJ1-2	TRBV7-2
CASSLVSEQYF	TRBJ2-7	TRBV7-2
CASSTGAPLQYGYTF	TRBJ1-2	TRBV9
CASSQDWGRQVPYSPLHF	TRBJ1-6	TRBV3-1/TRBV3-2
CASQYRGNTEAFF	TRBJ1-1	TRBV3-1/TRBV3-2
CASSMLSRVEQFF	TRBJ2-1	TRBV19
CASSKSLRQVRYEQYF	TRBJ2-7	TRBV27
CASSLGEGVDGYTF	TRBJ1-2	TRBV7-2
CASSLGGVLSGNTIYF	TRBJ1-3	TRBV5-1
CASSIFSGTPGQREKLFF	TRBJ1-4	TRBV19
CASSPRRGNQPQHF	TRBJ1-5	TRBV18
CASTKVQAGSPLHF	TRBJ1-6	TRBV6-5
CASRPTLQGTGANVLTF	TRBJ2-6	TRBV5-8
CASSLFDLETQYF	TRBJ2-5	TRBV5-1
CASSQEGTSAEQYF	TRBJ2-7	TRBV4-3
CASSPRTATNQPQHF	TRBJ1-5	TRBV27
CASSWDSGVSPLHF	TRBJ1-6	TRBV6-5
CATSTGRVGEKLFF	TRBJ1-4	TRBV15
CASSVDTLRGTQYF	TRBJ2-3	TRBV9
CASSLLDRGRMNTEAFF	TRBJ1-1	TRBV7-9
CASSILAGGGLGTDTQYF	TRBJ2-3	TRBV19
CAWSLTGTTVAKLFF	TRBJ1-4	TRBV30
CASSFDRNTEAFF	TRBJ1-1	TRBV5-1
CASSPTTANYGYTF	TRBJ1-2	TRBV9
CASSQGTGVTTYGYTF	TRBJ1-2	TRBV4-1
CASGGTALNSPLHF	TRBJ1-6	TRBV2
CASSPEDTEAFF	TRBJ1-1	TRBV18
CASSLGYSNQPQHF	TRBJ1-5	TRBV6-2/TRBV6-3
CASSPPNEKLFF	TRBJ1-4	TRBV7-9
CASSEVADYGYTF	TRBJ1-2	TRBV6-1
CASRGQRGVLNEKLFF	TRBJ1-4	TRBV19
CASTPGQREQFF	TRBJ2-1	TRBV12-3/TRBV12-4
CASSPGTGYQPQHF	TRBJ1-5	TRBV5-6
CASSYRGFSTDTQYF	TRBJ2-3	TRBV6-5
CASSQRLAGGAGELFF	TRBJ2-2	TRBV7-2
CASSNRQEKETQYF	TRBJ2-5	TRBV6-4
CASSWGGQAEAFF	TRBJ1-1	TRBV5-6
CASSEQGAPNEKLFF	TRBJ1-4	TRBV2
CASGSYRGTGTTGELFF	TRBJ2-2	TRBV21-1
CASSYSPAMNTEAFF	TRBJ1-1	TRBV6-5
CSVGAGANYGYTF	TRBJ1-2	TRBV29-1
CAIRQGSGTEAFF	TRBJ1-1	TRBV10-3